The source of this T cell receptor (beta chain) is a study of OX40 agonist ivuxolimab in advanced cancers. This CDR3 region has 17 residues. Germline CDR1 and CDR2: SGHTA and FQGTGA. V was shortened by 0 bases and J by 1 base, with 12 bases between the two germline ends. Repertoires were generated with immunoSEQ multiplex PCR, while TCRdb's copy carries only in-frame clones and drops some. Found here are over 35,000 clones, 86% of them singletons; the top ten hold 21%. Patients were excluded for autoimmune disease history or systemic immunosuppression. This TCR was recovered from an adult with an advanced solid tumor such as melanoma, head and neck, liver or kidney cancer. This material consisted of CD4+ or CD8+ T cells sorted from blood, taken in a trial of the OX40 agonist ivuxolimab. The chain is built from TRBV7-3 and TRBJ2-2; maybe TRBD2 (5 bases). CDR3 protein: CASSLTVGAENTGELFF. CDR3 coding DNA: TGTGCCAGCAGCTTAACGGTGGGAGCAGAGAACACCGGGGAGCTGTTTTTT.